These 27 T cell receptor beta chains share one sample of origin, sequenced in a study of blood T cells in healthy people across ages. A second PCR of roughly 7 to 11 cycles used a sample-barcoded 5' primer and a J-beta primer mix. From the 5' RACE reads, TCRdb called clonotypes with MiXCR, one entry per CDR3 protein. The table records about 730,000 distinct CDR3 sequences, approximately 39% of them present only once. The sample taken for sequencing was blood. The source of these receptors is a woman in her fifties or sixties in good health.

The J gene is TRBJ2-1, the V gene TRBV20-1; TRBD2 aligns across 12 bases. The CDR3 loop spans 14 amino acids. The J segment lost 6 bases and the V segment lost 4 bases, leaving 4 bases of the junction unmatched. The germline gives CDR1 DFQATT, CDR2 SNEGSKA (reference sequence). The CDR3 DNA reads as TGCAGTGCTACTCCGGGACTAGCGGGCAATGAGCAGTTCTTC. This codes for CSATPGLAGNEQFF.

This clonotype was detected a few times. The chain uses TRBV7-3 and TRBJ2-7, with 11 bases matching TRBD1. CDR3 size: 15 residues. Germline CDR1 SGHTA, CDR2 FQGTGA. The trim removed 0 bases at V and 5 bases at J, leaving 3 bases unmatched. The CDR3 sequence is CASSLTGQGVNEQYF. The CDR3 bases are TGTGCCAGCAGCTTAACGGGACAGGGGGTCAACGAGCAGTACTTC. The full variable domain, completed using reference TRBV7-3 and TRBJ2-7, is GAGVSQTPSNKVTEKGKYVELRCDPISGHTALYWYRQSLGQGPEFLIYFQGTGAADDSGLPNDRFFAVRPEGSVSTLKIQRTERGDSAVYLCASSLTGQGVNEQYFGPGTRLTVT.

V usage is TRBV6-4 and J usage is TRBJ1-5; tentatively, D is TRBD1 (5 bases). Germline V gene lookup returns CDR1 MRHNA and CDR2 SNTAGT. The V gene lost 2 bases and the J gene lost 11 bases, with 13 bases spanning the gap. The CDR3 has 13 residues. CDR3 DNA: TGTGCCAGCAGTGACAGGGCAGGGTTGGCCCAGCATTTT. This encodes CASSDRAGLAQHF.

The gene calls are TRBV15 and TRBJ2-1; D uncertain. The closer fit of TRBJ2-7 to the DNA end suggests the J call may be wrong. Germline CDR1 LNHNV, CDR2 YYDKDF (reference sequence). This CDR3 region has 12 residues. CDR3 in amino acids: CATSVGYNEQYF. CDR3 sequence (DNA): TGTGCCACCAGCGTGGGGTACAATGAGCAGTACTTC.

The gene calls are TRBV20-1 and TRBJ2-3; possible D gene TRBD2, 6 bases. The CDR3 has 14 residues. The V end lost 2 bases, the J end lost 0 bases, and 9 bases lay between the germline ends. Germline V gives CDR1 DFQATT, CDR2 SNEGSKA (reference sequence). This CDR3 is CSARPRESTDTQYF. In DNA, the CDR3 is TGCAGTGCTAGACCGCGGGAAAGCACAGATACGCAGTATTTT.

This clonotype appeared a few times. The genes are TRBV28 and TRBJ2-5, with TRBD1 as a possible D gene (5 bases). The J call is doubtful: the DNA matches TRBJ2-7 better. Germline V gene sequence: CDR1 MDHEN, CDR2 SYDVKM. The CDR3 has 12 residues. The CDR3 reads CASTTGPYEQYF. DNA for the CDR3: TGTGCCAGCACTACAGGCCCCTACGAGCAGTACTTC.

A word on this clonotype: A much larger clone is a single base away; this may be a read error. The chain is built from TRBV5-1 and TRBJ2-3; D not resolved. The CDR3 is made up of 14 amino acids. The germline CDR1 and CDR2 sequences are SGHRS and YFSETQ. CDR3: CASSSSVAPDTRYF. The CDR3 DNA follows: TGCGCCAGCAGCTCCTCGGTAGCCCCAGATACGCGGTATTTT.

This clonotype was seen repeatedly, ten times or more. J is TRBJ2-7 and V is TRBV27; 12 nucleotides match TRBD2. V shed 2 bases, J shed 0 bases, and the junction held 2 bases outside the gene matches. The CDR3 consists of 16 residues. Looked up from germline, CDR1 is MNHEY and CDR2 is SMNVEV (reference sequence). The CDR3: CASSLGTSGSSYEQYF. CDR3 coding DNA: TGTGCCAGCAGTTTAGGGACTAGCGGGTCCTCCTACGAGCAGTACTTC.

The gene calls are TRBV4-1 and TRBJ2-7; no definite D call. The CDR3 extends over 14 amino acids. The V gene lost 0 bases and the J gene lost 2 bases, with 8 bases spanning the gap. CDR1 MGHRA and CDR2 YSYEKL come from the germline V gene. CDR3 sequence: CASSQEARTYEQYF. The CDR3, as DNA: TGCGCCAGCAGCCAAGAGGCGAGAACCTACGAGCAGTACTTC.

The table lists this clonotype with many counts. J is TRBJ2-1 and V is TRBV3-1; no clear D gene. The CDR3 is made up of 14 amino acids. Trimming left V 3 bases short and J 6 bases short, with 12 bases between. Germline CDR1 reads LGHDT; CDR2 reads YNNKEL (reference sequence). The CDR3 bases are TGTGCCAGCAGCCACGGCGTCTATGGCAATGAGCAGTTCTTC. Translation: CASSHGVYGNEQFF.

This clonotype showed up many times. This chain joins TRBV7-2 and TRBJ2-7; no firm D call. CDR1 and CDR2 (germline): SGHTA, FQGNSA. Trimming cost V 1 base and J 4 bases, with 8 bases left between them. The CDR3 consists of 13 residues. CDR3 sequence: CASSLGGEYEQYF. CDR3 DNA sequence: TGTGCCAGCAGCTTAGGAGGAGAGTACGAGCAGTACTTC.

In its sample, this clonotype was seen once. This rearrangement joins TRBV7-2 to TRBJ1-1; unclear D gene. V was trimmed by 2 bases and J by 8 bases, leaving 9 bases between them. From germline, CDR1 is SGHTA and CDR2 FQGNSA. The CDR3 is made up of 12 amino acids. The CDR3 loop is CASSLREGEAFF. The DNA of the CDR3 is TGTGCCAGCAGCTTACGTGAGGGAGAAGCTTTCTTT.

This clonotype was counted a few times. V and J are TRBV29-1 and TRBJ1-2; D remains unclear. Germline V CDR1 and CDR2: SQVTM, ANQGSEA. V was shortened by 7 bases and J by 8 bases, with 23 bases between the two germline ends. This CDR3 comprises 14 residues. In DNA, the CDR3 is TGCAGCGCTTCCCCCGTGCAGCCGACCCACGGCTACACCTTC. This encodes CSASPVQPTHGYTF.

The CDR3 is CSARDHGKTQFF. CDR3 sequence (DNA): TGCAGTGCTAGAGATCATGGAAAGACCCAGTTCTTC. The chain has TRBV20-1 and TRBJ2-1; unclear D gene. Trimming took off 0 bases at V and 13 bases at J, with 13 bases between the two ends. Germline CDR1 DFQATT, CDR2 SNEGSKA (reference sequence). The CDR3 is 12 amino acids.

This chain links TRBV12-3 or TRBV12-4 with TRBJ2-1; D remains unclear. The CDR3 totals 15 residues. V was pared by 5 bases and J by 0 bases, with 11 bases between. The CDR3 nucleotides are TGTGCCAGCAGTCGCCGGGCTGACTCCTACAATGAGCAGTTCTTC. Translation gives CASSRRADSYNEQFF.

Note on this clonotype: A much larger clone is a single base away; this may be a read error. The chain carries TRBV7-2 and TRBJ2-7; TRBD1 matches at 8 bases. The CDR3 totals 14 residues. CDR1 SGHTA and CDR2 FQGNSA come from the germline V gene. The CDR3 is CASSFRQGTYERYF. The CDR3 nucleotides are TGTGCCAGCAGCTTCCGACAGGGGACCTACGAGCGGTACTTC.

The V and J genes are TRBV4-2 and TRBJ2-5, with 7 bases aligning to TRBD1. Germline V gene sequence: CDR1 LGHNA, CDR2 YNFKEQ. The CDR3 has 14 residues. Trimming at V came to 1 base and at J to 3 bases, leaving 2 bases not matched to a gene. The CDR3, as DNA: TGTGCCAGCAGCCAAGTACAGGGGAAAGAGACCCAGTACTTC. It yields the protein CASSQVQGKETQYF.

This clonotype was counted only a few times. The V gene is TRBV4-1, the J gene TRBJ1-2; D uncertain. Germline V gene sequence: CDR1 MGHRA, CDR2 YSYEKL. The CDR3 consists of 15 residues. V lost 0 bases and J 8 bases, leaving 16 bases between the germline ends. CDR3 DNA sequence: TGCGCCAGCAGCCAAGATTCAATGGTGTCAGGCGGCTACACCTTC. Protein: CASSQDSMVSGGYTF.

The V call is TRBV20-1, the J call TRBJ2-3; a weak D match, TRBD2 (6 bases). CDR1 DFQATT and CDR2 SNEGSKA come from the germline V gene (reference sequence). This CDR3 spans 15 amino acids. Trimming cost V 5 bases and J 2 bases, with 17 bases left between them. The CDR3 bases are TGCAGTGCTCACCCTCGCGCGGGGCTCACAGATACGCAGTATTTT. It translates to CSAHPRAGLTDTQYF.

CDR3 sequence: CSARDLRASSTDTQYF. The CDR3 nucleotides read TGCAGTGCTAGAGATCTGCGGGCCTCTAGCACAGATACGCAGTATTTT. This chain uses TRBV20-1 with TRBJ2-3; TRBD2 is a possible D gene (5 bases). Germline loops: CDR1 DFQATT, CDR2 SNEGSKA (reference sequence). Trimming pared 0 bases from V and 0 bases from J, leaving 13 bases between. The CDR3 contains 16 residues.

V and J are TRBV28 and TRBJ2-3, with 12 bases identical to TRBD2. Germline values: CDR1 MDHEN, CDR2 SYDVKM. This CDR3 region has 16 residues. Trimming took 7 bases from V and 9 from J; bases not matched to a gene: 14. CDR3 coding DNA: TGTGCCAGCATCCCGGGACTAGCGGGTGCTGCTCTAACGCAGTATTTT. Protein sequence: CASIPGLAGAALTQYF. Variable domain in full (rest from reference TRBV28 and TRBJ2-3): DVKVTQSSRYLVKRTGEKVFLECVQDMDHENMFWYRQDPGLGLRLIYFSYDVKMKEKGDIPEGYSVSREKKERFSLILESASTNQTSMYLCASIPGLAGAALTQYFGPGTRLTVL.

V is TRBV29-1 and J is TRBJ2-1; 7 nucleotides agree with TRBD1. Germline CDR1 reads SQVTM; CDR2 reads ANQGSEA. The junction had 1 base not matched to a gene; V was cut back by 7 bases and J by 4 bases. This CDR3 comprises 11 residues. The CDR3 region is CSGRGYNEQFF. The CDR3 bases are TGCAGCGGCAGGGGGTACAATGAGCAGTTCTTC.

About this clonotype itself: At one end, the junction sequence differs from germline, possibly due to a read error. The chain combines TRBV5-1 with TRBJ2-4; 14 bases map to TRBD2. Gene TRBJ2-7 matches the end of the DNA better, so the J call may be wrong. Per germline, CDR1 SGHRS and CDR2 YFSETQ. The CDR3 spans 15 residues. This chain's CDR3 is CAGSSGTSGSYEQYF. The CDR3 bases are TGCGCCGGCAGCTCTGGGACTAGCGGGAGCTACGAGCAGTACTTC.

Points on this clonotype: This may arise from a read error, as a much more abundant clone is one base away. The genes are TRBV11-1 and TRBJ2-1; D uncertain. Germline V gives CDR1 SGHAT, CDR2 FQDESV (reference sequence). Trimming cost V 6 bases and J 0 bases, with 15 bases left between them. This CDR3 has 16 residues. The CDR3 reads CASRLNYAYSYNEQFF. The CDR3 DNA is TGTGCCAGCAGACTGAACTACGCCTACTCCTACAATGAGCAGTTCTTC.

This clonotype was detected many times. The V gene is TRBV6-2 or TRBV6-3, the J gene TRBJ2-1, with D perhaps matching TRBD1 (5 bases). V was shortened by 4 bases and J by 0 bases, with 19 bases between the two germline ends. The germline V gene encodes CDR1 MNHEY and CDR2 SVGEGT. The CDR3 loop spans 18 amino acids. CDR3 sequence: CASSSTASFTSSYNEQFF. CDR3 DNA sequence: TGTGCCAGCAGTTCGACAGCAAGTTTCACCAGCTCCTACAATGAGCAGTTCTTC.

The V and J genes are TRBV18 and TRBJ1-2; a weak D match, TRBD1 (6 bases). Germline CDR1 and CDR2: KGHSH and LQKENI. This CDR3 is built from 15 residues. Trimming took off 3 bases at V and 1 base at J, with 12 bases between the two ends. The CDR3 region has the DNA TGTGCCAGCTCACCCGGACAGACCAATAACTATGGCTACACCTTC. This gives the protein CASSPGQTNNYGYTF.

The chain is built from TRBV13 and TRBJ2-7; weak D call: TRBD1 (5 bases). The V and J ends lost 2 bases and 4 bases respectively, with 21 bases between them. This CDR3 spans 17 amino acids. Germline loops: CDR1 PRHDT, CDR2 FYEKMQ (reference sequence). CDR3 DNA: TGTGCCAGCAGCTTAAAGTCTGTGTCCAGGGAATCTTACGAGCAGTACTTC. It translates to CASSLKSVSRESYEQYF.